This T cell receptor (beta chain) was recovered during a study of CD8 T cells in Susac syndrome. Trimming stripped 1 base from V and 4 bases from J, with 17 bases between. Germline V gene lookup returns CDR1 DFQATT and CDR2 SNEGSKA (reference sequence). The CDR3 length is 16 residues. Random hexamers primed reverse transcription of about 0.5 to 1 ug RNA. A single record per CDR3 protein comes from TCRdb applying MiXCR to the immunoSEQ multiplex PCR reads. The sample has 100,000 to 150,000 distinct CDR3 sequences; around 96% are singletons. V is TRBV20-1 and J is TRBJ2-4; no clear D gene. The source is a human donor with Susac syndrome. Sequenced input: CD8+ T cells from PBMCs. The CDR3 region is CSARGRRQVDKNIQYF. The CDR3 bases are TGCAGTGCTAGAGGTAGAAGGCAGGTTGATAAAAACATTCAGTACTTC.